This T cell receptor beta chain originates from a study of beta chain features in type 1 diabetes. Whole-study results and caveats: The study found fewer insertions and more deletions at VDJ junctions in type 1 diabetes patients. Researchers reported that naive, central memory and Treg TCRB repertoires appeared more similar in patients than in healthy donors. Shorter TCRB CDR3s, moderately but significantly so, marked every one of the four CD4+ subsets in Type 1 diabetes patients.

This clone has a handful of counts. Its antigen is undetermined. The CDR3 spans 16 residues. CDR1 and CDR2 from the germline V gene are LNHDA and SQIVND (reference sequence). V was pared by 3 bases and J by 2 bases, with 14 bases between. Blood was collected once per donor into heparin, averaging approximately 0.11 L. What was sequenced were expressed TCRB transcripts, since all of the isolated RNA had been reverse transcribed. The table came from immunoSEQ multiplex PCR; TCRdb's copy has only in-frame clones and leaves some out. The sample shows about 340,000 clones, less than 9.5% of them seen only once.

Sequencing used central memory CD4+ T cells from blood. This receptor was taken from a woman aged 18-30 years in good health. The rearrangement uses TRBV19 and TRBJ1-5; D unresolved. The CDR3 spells CASSIKLRSGNQPQHF. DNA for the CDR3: TGTGCCAGTAGTATTAAACTGAGGAGTGGCAATCAGCCCCAGCATTTT.